Sequencing of this TCR beta chain was carried out in a study of cytomegalovirus exposure and HLA in healthy donors. TCRdb's copy holds only in-frame clones and misses some; the assay was immunoSEQ multiplex PCR. The table records 200,000 or so clones, around 87% of them present only once. The CDR3 consists of 18 residues. Germline assignment: CDR1 SGDLS and CDR2 YYNGEE. The junction had 15 bases not matched to a gene; V was cut back by 1 base and J by 5 bases. The sample was PBMCs. The chain recombines TRBV9 with TRBJ1-2, with 9 nucleotides matching TRBD1. The origin of this receptor is a woman between 18 and 29 years old in good health and CMV-seropositive. CDR3 protein: CASSVNPGTGTSPYGYTF. In DNA form, the CDR3 reads TGTGCCAGCAGCGTAAACCCCGGGACAGGGACATCTCCATATGGCTACACCTTC.